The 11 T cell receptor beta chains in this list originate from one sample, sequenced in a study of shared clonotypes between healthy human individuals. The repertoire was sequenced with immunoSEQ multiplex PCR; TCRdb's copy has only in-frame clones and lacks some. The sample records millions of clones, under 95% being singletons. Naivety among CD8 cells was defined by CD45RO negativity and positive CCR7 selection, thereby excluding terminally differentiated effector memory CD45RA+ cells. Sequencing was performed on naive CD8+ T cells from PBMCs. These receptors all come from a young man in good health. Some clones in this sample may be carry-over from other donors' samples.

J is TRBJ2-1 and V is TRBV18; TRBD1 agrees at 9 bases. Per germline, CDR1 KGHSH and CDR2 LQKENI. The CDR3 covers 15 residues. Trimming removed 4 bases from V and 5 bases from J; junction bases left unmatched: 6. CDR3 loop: CASSQRDRANNEQFF. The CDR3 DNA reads TGTGCCAGCTCACAACGGGACAGGGCTAACAATGAGCAGTTCTTC. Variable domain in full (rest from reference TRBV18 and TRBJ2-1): NAGVMQNPRHLVRRRGQEARLRCSPMKGHSHVYWYRQLPEEGLKFMVYLQKENIIDESGMPKERFSAEFPKEGPSILRIQQVVRGDSAAYFCASSQRDRANNEQFFGPGTRLTVL.

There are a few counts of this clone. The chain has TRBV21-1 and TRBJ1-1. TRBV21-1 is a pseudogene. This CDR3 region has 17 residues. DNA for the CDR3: TGTGCCAGCAGCAAATTGACCAGGTCTCATCCCCCGCGGGCAGCTTTCTTT. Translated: CASSKLTRSHPPRAAFF.

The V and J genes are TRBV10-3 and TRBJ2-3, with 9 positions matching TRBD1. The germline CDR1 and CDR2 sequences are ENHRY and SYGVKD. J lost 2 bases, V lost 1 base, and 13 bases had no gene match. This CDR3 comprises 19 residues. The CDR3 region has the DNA TGTGCCATCAGTGAGTGGAAAGATTTGGGACAGGGAGTCACAGATACGCAGTATTTT. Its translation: CAISEWKDLGQGVTDTQYF.

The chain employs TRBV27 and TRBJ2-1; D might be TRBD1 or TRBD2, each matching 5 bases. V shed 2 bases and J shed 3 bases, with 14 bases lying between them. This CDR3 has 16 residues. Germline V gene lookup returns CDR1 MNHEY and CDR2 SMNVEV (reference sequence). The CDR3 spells CASSLAAGTGYNEQFF. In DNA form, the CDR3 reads TGTGCCAGCAGTTTAGCGGCCGGGACGGGCTACAATGAGCAGTTCTTC.

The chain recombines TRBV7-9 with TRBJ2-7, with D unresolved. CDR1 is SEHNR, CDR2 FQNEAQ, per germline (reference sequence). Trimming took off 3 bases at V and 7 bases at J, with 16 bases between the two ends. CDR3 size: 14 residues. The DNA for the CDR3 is TGTGCCAGCAGCTTGGTTGTGGGCCCGGTGGAGCAGTACTTC. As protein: CASSLVVGPVEQYF.

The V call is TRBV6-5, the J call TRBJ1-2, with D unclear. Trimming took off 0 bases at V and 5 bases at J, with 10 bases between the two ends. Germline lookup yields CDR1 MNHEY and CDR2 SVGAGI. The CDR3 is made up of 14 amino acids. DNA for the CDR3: TGTGCCAGCAGTTACTCAGGCGCCGCGTATGGCTACACCTTC. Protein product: CASSYSGAAYGYTF.

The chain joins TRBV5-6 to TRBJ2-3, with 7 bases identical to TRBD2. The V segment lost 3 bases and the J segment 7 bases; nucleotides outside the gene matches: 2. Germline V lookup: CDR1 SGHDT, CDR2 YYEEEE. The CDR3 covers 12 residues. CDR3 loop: CASSWTRHTQYF. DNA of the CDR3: TGTGCCAGCAGCTGGACTAGACATACGCAGTATTTT.

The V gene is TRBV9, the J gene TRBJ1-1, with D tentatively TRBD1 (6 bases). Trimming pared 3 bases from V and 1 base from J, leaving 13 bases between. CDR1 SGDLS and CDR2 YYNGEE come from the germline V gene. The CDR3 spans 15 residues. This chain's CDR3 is CASSGRGLTNTEAFF. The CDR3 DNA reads TGTGCCAGCAGCGGCAGGGGTCTTACGAACACTGAAGCTTTCTTT.

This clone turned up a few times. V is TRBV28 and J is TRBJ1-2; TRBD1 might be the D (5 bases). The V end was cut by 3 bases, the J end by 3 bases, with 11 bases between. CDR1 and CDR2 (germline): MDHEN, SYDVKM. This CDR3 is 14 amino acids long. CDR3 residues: CASSFQGGYYGYTF. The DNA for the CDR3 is TGTGCCAGCAGTTTTCAGGGCGGGTACTATGGCTACACCTTC.

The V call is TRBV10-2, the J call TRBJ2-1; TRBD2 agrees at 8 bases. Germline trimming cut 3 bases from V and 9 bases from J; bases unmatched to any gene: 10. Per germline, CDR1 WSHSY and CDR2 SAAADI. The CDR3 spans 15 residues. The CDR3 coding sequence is TGCGCCAGCAGTGAATGGGGGACTAGTGGAGGTGAGCAGTTCTTC. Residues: CASSEWGTSGGEQFF.

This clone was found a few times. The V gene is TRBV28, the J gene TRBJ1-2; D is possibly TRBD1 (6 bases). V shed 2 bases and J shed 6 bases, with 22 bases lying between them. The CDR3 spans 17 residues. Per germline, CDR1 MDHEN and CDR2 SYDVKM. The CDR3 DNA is TGTGCCAGCAGTTTACCACGACCGGGGGCCCACCCCCATGGCTACACCTTC. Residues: CASSLPRPGAHPHGYTF.